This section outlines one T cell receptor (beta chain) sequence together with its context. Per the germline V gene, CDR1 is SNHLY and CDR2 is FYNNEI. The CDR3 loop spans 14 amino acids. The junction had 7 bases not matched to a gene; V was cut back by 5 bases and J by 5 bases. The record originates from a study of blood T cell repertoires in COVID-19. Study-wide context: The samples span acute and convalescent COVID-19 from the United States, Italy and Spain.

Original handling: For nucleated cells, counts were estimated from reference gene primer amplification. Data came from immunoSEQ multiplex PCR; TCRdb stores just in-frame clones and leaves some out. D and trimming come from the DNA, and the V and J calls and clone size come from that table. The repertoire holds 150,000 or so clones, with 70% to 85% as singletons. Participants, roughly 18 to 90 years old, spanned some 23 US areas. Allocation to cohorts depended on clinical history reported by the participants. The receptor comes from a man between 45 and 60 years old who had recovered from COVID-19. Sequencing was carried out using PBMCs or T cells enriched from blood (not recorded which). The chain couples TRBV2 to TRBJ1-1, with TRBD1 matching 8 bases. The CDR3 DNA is TGTGCCAGCAGTACACTGACAGGGGAGACTGAAGCTTTCTTT. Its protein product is CASSTLTGETEAFF.